Listed below are T cell receptor beta chains from one sample, sequenced in a study of T cell responses to AZD1222 COVID-19 vaccine. Measured with immunoSEQ multiplex PCR; TCRdb has only the in-frame clones, and not every one. The sample has around 130,000 clones; roughly 89% are singletons. The material was peripheral blood, obtained 28 days after the second AZD1222 dose. The receptors stem from an adult who received the AZD1222 COVID-19 vaccine. CDR3s include the opening cysteine and the closing phenylalanine or tryptophan. Each record gives: V gene, J gene, clone size, D gene, CDR3 DNA, CDR3 protein. The D gene is left open where the match is weak. Only some rows state a clone size, as once, few, many or a class for expanded clones.

>TRBV7-9|TRBJ2-6|.|.
TGTGCCAGCAGAGTACAGGGAGAATTCTCTGGGGCCAACGTCCTGACTTTC
CASRVQGEFSGANVLTF
>TRBV11-3|TRBJ1-2|once|.
TGTGCCAGCAGCCAGACCAGGGGAATTGACTATGGCTACACCTTC
CASSQTRGIDYGYTF
>TRBV18|TRBJ1-3|.|.
TGTGCCAGCTCACCGCCAGGGCGCTCTGGAAACACCATATATTTT
CASSPPGRSGNTIYF
>TRBV9|TRBJ2-4|.|.
TGTGCCAGCAGCAGCCGGGACACCGGAAACATTCAGTACTTC
CASSSRDTGNIQYF
>TRBV2|TRBJ2-1|.|.
TGTGCCAGCAGCACAAACCCGTACAATGAGCAGTTCTTC
CASSTNPYNEQFF
>TRBV13|TRBJ2-2|.|.
TGTGCCAGCAGCTTGGGCGGGCAGAGGACCGGGGAGCTGTTTTTT
CASSLGGQRTGELFF
>TRBV9|TRBJ2-1|.|.
TGTGCCAGCAGCACCTCCCCCCGGGGGCCCTACAATGAGCAGTTCTTC
CASSTSPRGPYNEQFF
>TRBV4-3|TRBJ2-2|few|TRBD1
TGCGCCAGCAGCCAACAACCGGGACAGGGACCCGGGGAGCTGTTTTTT
CASSQQPGQGPGELFF
>TRBV28|TRBJ2-5|once|.
TGTGCCAGCAGTTTAAAGTCAGAGACCCAGTACTTC
CASSLKSETQYF
>TRBV2|TRBJ2-1|.|.
TGTGCCAGCAATGGCAATGAGCAGTTCTTC
CASNGNEQFF
>TRBV12-5|TRBJ1-5|few|.
TGTGCTAGTGGTTCTCAGGGATCGTGGCAGCCCCAGCATTTT
CASGSQGSWQPQHF
>TRBV7-3|TRBJ2-1|.|.
TGTGCCAGCAGCTCAAACCCCCGAAATGAGCAGTTCTTC
CASSSNPRNEQFF
>TRBV29-1|TRBJ1-4|once|.
TGCAGCGTTGATGCGGGGGCAGGGGAAAAACTGTTTTTT
CSVDAGAGEKLFF
>TRBV6-1|TRBJ2-7|.|TRBD2
TGTGCCAGCAGTGAAGTTGCGGGAGCCCACGAGCAGTACTTC
CASSEVAGAHEQYF
>TRBV18|TRBJ1-5|.|.
TGTGCCAGCTCACCTGGGGGAACAAATAGCAATCAGCCCCAGCATTTT
CASSPGGTNSNQPQHF
>TRBV30|TRBJ2-3|.|.
TGTGCCTGGAGTGGTGTCTCTAGCACAGATACGCAGTATTTT
CAWSGVSSTDTQYF
>TRBV20-1|TRBJ1-3|.|.
TGCAGTGCTAGTCTGGTTACGGGAAACACCATATATTTT
CSASLVTGNTIYF
>TRBV7-2|TRBJ2-2|.|.
TGTGCCAGCAGCCTCCACGGGGGTAACACCGGGGAGCTGTTTTTT
CASSLHGGNTGELFF
>TRBV5-1|TRBJ2-1|.|TRBD2
TGCGCCAGCAGCCCAGTAATGATAGCGGGCGTAAACAATGAGCAGTTCTTC
CASSPVMIAGVNNEQFF
>TRBV7-9|TRBJ2-7|.|TRBD2
TGTGCCAGCAGCTTCGATGGGGGGAGGGTCGGCGAGCAGTACTTC
CASSFDGGRVGEQYF
>TRBV14|TRBJ2-1|.|TRBD1
TGTGCCAGCAGCCCTGTAGGACAGGATTACAATGAGCAGTTCTTC
CASSPVGQDYNEQFF
>TRBV6-4|TRBJ1-5|.|TRBD1
TGTGCCAGCAGTGTCAGGGGGTCCCTTTGGTGCAATCAGCCCCAGCATTTT
CASSVRGSLWCNQPQHF
>TRBV11-3|TRBJ1-4|.|.
TGTGCCAGCAGCTTCGTAGGGGACTATACAACTAATGAAAAACTGTTTTTT
CASSFVGDYTTNEKLFF
>TRBV2|TRBJ1-5|.|.
TGTGCCAGCAGGGAGGGTTCATATCAGCCCCAGCATTTT
CASREGSYQPQHF
>TRBV9|TRBJ2-1|.|.
TGTGCCAGCAGCGTACAGGGGCGGGATGAGCAGTTCTTC
CASSVQGRDEQFF
>TRBV3-1/TRBV3-2|TRBJ2-5|.|TRBD2
TGTGCCAGCAGCCAAGAGCGTGCAGCGGGGGGGAGTGGGCAAGAGACCCAGTACTTC
CASSQERAAGGSGQETQYF
>TRBV3-1/TRBV3-2|TRBJ1-1|.|.
TGTGCCAGCAGCCAAGGGTTGAAGGGGGACACTGAAGCTTTCTTT
CASSQGLKGDTEAFF
>TRBV25-1|TRBJ2-7|.|.
TGTGCCAGCAGTACGCAAGGCACCTACGAGCAGTACTTC
CASSTQGTYEQYF
>TRBV28|TRBJ2-7|.|TRBD1
TGTGCCAGCAGTTTTTCCCCCTCGGACAGGTTCTCCTACGAGCAGTACTTC
CASSFSPSDRFSYEQYF
>TRBV6-5|TRBJ1-2|.|.
TGTGCCAGCAGCCTTACGAGGAGGGGCCCCTATGGCTACACCTTC
CASSLTRRGPYGYTF
>TRBV5-4|TRBJ2-5|once|.
TGTGCCAGCAGCTTCACGTCCCAAGAGACCCAGTACTTC
CASSFTSQETQYF
>TRBV18|TRBJ2-7|once|TRBD2
TGTGCCAGCTCACCACCGACTAGCGGGAGAGGCGAGCAGTACTTC
CASSPPTSGRGEQYF
>TRBV7-2|TRBJ2-5|.|TRBD2
TGTGCCAGCAGCTTAATGACTAGCGAAGAGACCCAGTACTTC
CASSLMTSEETQYF
>TRBV19|TRBJ1-2|.|TRBD1
TGTGCCAGTAGTATAGGCCCCCGACAGGGGGCGAGGAATGGCTACACCTTC
CASSIGPRQGARNGYTF
>TRBV2|TRBJ1-1|.|.
TGTGCCAGCAGTAGACAGGAGAGAGGTGAAGCTTTCTTT
CASSRQERGEAFF
>TRBV11-3|TRBJ2-2|.|.
TGTGCCAGCAGCTTAGTAGGGGACACCGGGGAGCTGTTTTTT
CASSLVGDTGELFF
>TRBV21-1|TRBJ1-1|.|.
TGTGCCAGCAGCAAAGCGCTAGGGCGGGGCACTGAAGCTTTCTTT
CASSKALGRGTEAFF
>TRBV29-1|TRBJ1-1|.|.
TGCAGCGGTATTTCCTACAGGAGTGTGGAAGCTTTCTTT
CSGISYRSVEAFF
>TRBV30|TRBJ2-7|.|TRBD2
TGTGCCTGGAGTGTTGGGGGGGTCTACGAGCAGTACTTC
CAWSVGGVYEQYF
>TRBV6-2/TRBV6-3|TRBJ2-3|.|TRBD1
TGTGCCAGCAGTCCGACAGGGGGCCAGGTAGATACGCAGTATTTT
CASSPTGGQVDTQYF
>TRBV4-3|TRBJ1-5|.|TRBD1
TGCGCCAGCAGCCAAGATTGGGCAGGGGGCACGAGCAATCAGCCCCAGCATTTT
CASSQDWAGGTSNQPQHF
>TRBV9|TRBJ2-7|.|.
TGTGCCAGCAGCGTAGATGGGCAGGACTCCGAGCAGTACTTC
CASSVDGQDSEQYF
>TRBV5-1|TRBJ1-2|.|TRBD1
TGCGCCAGCAGCCTGAATACAGGGGGTGGTGGCTACACCTTC
CASSLNTGGGGYTF
>TRBV7-8|TRBJ2-1|.|.
TGTGCCAGCAGCTCCCCGCCCGTGAAGAGGGATGAGCAGTTCTTC
CASSSPPVKRDEQFF
>TRBV5-6|TRBJ2-1|.|TRBD1
TGTGCCAGCAGCTACCCCGGGACAGGGCTCAATGAGCAGTTCTTC
CASSYPGTGLNEQFF
>TRBV6-4|TRBJ2-3|few|TRBD1
TGTGCCAGCAGTCCGACAGGGGGCACAGATACGCAGTATTTT
CASSPTGGTDTQYF
>TRBV4-2|TRBJ2-7|.|TRBD2
TGTGCCAGCAGCCCCAGCGGGGGGACCTCGTACGAGCAGTACTTC
CASSPSGGTSYEQYF
>TRBV5-1|TRBJ1-5|.|.
TGCGCCAGCAGCTTGGGGCAGTCCGATCAGCCCCAGCATTTT
CASSLGQSDQPQHF
>TRBV6-4|TRBJ2-1|.|.
TGTGCCAGCAGTGACTCGGACTACAATGAGCAGTTCTTC
CASSDSDYNEQFF
>TRBV28|TRBJ1-6|once|TRBD1
TGTGCCAGCAGTATGCCACAGGGGGCGTCACCCCTCCACTTT
CASSMPQGASPLHF
>TRBV7-2|TRBJ2-3|.|TRBD1
TGTGCCAGCAGCTTACAGGGGGCGGGTTCCACAGATACGCAGTATTTT
CASSLQGAGSTDTQYF
>TRBV7-7|TRBJ2-1|few|TRBD2
TGTGCCAGCTCCCAAGGGAGGGATTGGAGGGATGAGCAGTTCTTC
CASSQGRDWRDEQFF
>TRBV6-1|TRBJ1-3|.|.
TGTGCCAGCAGTGAAACGCGGCCCTCTGGAAACACCATATATTTT
CASSETRPSGNTIYF
>TRBV6-5|TRBJ1-5|.|.
TGTGCCAGCCTTTCGGGGCCCAATCAGCCCCAGCATTTT
CASLSGPNQPQHF
>TRBV4-2|TRBJ1-1|.|.
TGTGCCAGCAGCCATGAGAACACTGAAGCTTTCTTT
CASSHENTEAFF